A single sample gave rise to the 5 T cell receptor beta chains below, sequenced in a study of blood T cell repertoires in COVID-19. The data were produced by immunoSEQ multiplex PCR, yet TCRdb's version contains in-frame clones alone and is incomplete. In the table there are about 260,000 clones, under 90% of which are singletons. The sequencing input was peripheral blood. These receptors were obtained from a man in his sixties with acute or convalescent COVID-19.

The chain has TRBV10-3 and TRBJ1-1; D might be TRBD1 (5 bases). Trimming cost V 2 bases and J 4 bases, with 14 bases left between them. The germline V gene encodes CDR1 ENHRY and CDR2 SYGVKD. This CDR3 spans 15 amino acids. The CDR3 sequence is CAISESGGPGTEAFF. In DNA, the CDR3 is TGTGCCATCAGTGAGAGCGGGGGACCGGGCACTGAAGCTTTCTTT.

The chain's CDR3 is CASSIDILAQETQYF. CDR3 sequence (DNA): TGTGCCAGTAGTATAGATATCCTAGCCCAAGAGACCCAGTACTTC. The chain uses TRBV19 and TRBJ2-5; TRBD2 might be the D (5 bases). The germline CDR1 and CDR2 sequences are LNHDA and SQIVND (reference sequence). The ends were cut back, 0 bases at V and 1 base at J, with 9 bases in the middle. The CDR3 is 15 amino acids.

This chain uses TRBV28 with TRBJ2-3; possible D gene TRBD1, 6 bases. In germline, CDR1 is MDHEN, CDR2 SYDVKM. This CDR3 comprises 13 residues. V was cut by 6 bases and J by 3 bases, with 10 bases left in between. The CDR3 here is CASSLGGTDTQYF. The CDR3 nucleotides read TGTGCCAGCAGCCTAGGGGGTACAGATACGCAGTATTTT.

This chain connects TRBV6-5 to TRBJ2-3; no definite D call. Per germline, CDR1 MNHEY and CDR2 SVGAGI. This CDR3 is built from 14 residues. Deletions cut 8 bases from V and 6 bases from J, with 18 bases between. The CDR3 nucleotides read TGTGCCAGCGCTGACTTGTTTATGACTGATACGCAGTATTTT. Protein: CASADLFMTDTQYF.

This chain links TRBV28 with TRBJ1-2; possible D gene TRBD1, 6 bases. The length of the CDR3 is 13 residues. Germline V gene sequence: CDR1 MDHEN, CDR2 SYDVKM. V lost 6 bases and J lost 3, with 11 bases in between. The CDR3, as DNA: TGTGCCAGCAGGGTCCCAGGGGACTATGGCTACACCTTC. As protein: CASRVPGDYGYTF.